The 32 T cell receptor beta chains presented below share a single source sample, sequenced in a study of T cells in Graves' hyperthyroidism and ophthalmopathy. RNA transcripts served as the template for amplifying TCR beta CDR3 regions. An initial round of RT-PCR targeting the TCR CDR3 relied on the HTBI primer set. TCRdb re-analysed the multiplex PCR reads in MiXCR, keeping a single row per CDR3 protein. The repertoire includes 500,000 to 650,000 distinct CDR3 sequences, 46% of them detected once, and about 45% sits in the top ten. Sequences were obtained from peripheral blood or thyroid tissue (not recorded which). These receptors were taken from an adult woman with Graves' disease, either hyperthyroidism or ophthalmopathy (not recorded which).

The chain links TRBV29-1 to TRBJ2-2; tentative D call: TRBD1 (6 bases). CDR3 length: 12 residues. The germline gives CDR1 SQVTM, CDR2 ANQGSEA. Trimming removed 7 bases from V and 7 bases from J, with 13 bases in between. This CDR3 reads CSDARGDGELFF. The CDR3 nucleotides are TGCAGCGACGCCAGGGGCGACGGGGAGCTGTTTTTT.

The chain carries TRBV7-2 and TRBJ2-3; D is unresolved. The CDR3 contains 12 residues. V was pared by 2 bases and J by 5 bases, with 5 bases between. Looked up from germline, CDR1 is SGHTA and CDR2 is FQGNSA. The CDR3: CASSLRVDTQYF. In DNA form, the CDR3 reads TGTGCCAGCAGCTTAAGGGTAGATACGCAGTATTTT.

In its sample, this clonotype was seen a few times. This rearrangement joins TRBV20-1 to TRBJ1-2; the D is unclear. CDR3 size: 12 residues. Per germline, CDR1 DFQATT and CDR2 SNEGSKA (reference sequence). Trimming left V 0 bases short and J 9 bases short, with 11 bases between. Here the CDR3 reads CSARDRRVRYTF. The CDR3 DNA follows: TGCAGTGCTAGAGATCGGAGGGTACGCTACACCTTC.

In this sample, this clonotype turned up many times. The chain couples TRBV29-1 to TRBJ1-1, with a weak D call TRBD1 (5 bases). The CDR3 sequence is 13 residues long. Germline CDR1 SQVTM, CDR2 ANQGSEA. The germline V and J ends were trimmed by 8 bases and 2 bases, with 15 bases remaining between them. The DNA for the CDR3 is TGCAGCCCTGTTAAGGGACCCAACACTGAAGCTTTCTTT. Protein: CSPVKGPNTEAFF.

As to this clonotype: Just one base apart from a much larger clone, this may be a read error. The chain carries TRBV28 and TRBJ1-1; D not certain. CDR1 MDHEN and CDR2 SYDVKM come from the germline V gene. The CDR3 is 9 residues long. This chain's CDR3 is CARSVEAFF. CDR3 DNA: TGTGCCCGCAGTGTCGAAGCTTTCTTT.

This clonotype has only a few counts. The V call is TRBV7-3, the J call TRBJ2-1; D unresolved. Trimming removed 5 bases from V and 4 bases from J, with 12 bases in between. The CDR3 spans 14 residues. The V gene's germline CDR1 is SGHTA and CDR2 FQGTGA. CDR3 in DNA: TGTGCCAGCAGCCCACGTCTCTCATACAATGAGCAGTTCTTC. The encoded protein is CASSPRLSYNEQFF.

Details on this clonotype: The junction does not match germline at one end; this may be a read error. The genes are TRBV29-1 and TRBJ1-1; D is undetermined. Germline V gene lookup returns CDR1 SQVTM and CDR2 ANQGSEA. The CDR3 consists of 13 residues. The CDR3 coding sequence is TGCAGCACCCGAGACGGAATGAACACTGAAGCTTCCTTC. It specifies CSTRDGMNTEASF.

Regarding this clonotype: At one boundary the junction diverges from the germline segment, which might be a read error. V gene TRBV10-3 combines with J gene TRBJ2-6; D could derive from TRBD1 or TRBD2 (5 bases each). Germline V gene lookup returns CDR1 ENHRY and CDR2 SYGVKD. This CDR3 is built from 15 residues. The CDR3 is CASSERGSGANVLTF. The CDR3 nucleotides read TGTGCCAGCAGTGAGAGGGGCTCTGGGGCCAACGTCCTGACTTTC.

In this sample, this clonotype turned up many times. The chain recombines TRBV6-5 with TRBJ2-7; D possibly corresponds to TRBD2 (5 bases). Germline V CDR1 and CDR2: MNHEY, SVGAGI. With 8 bases removed from V and 2 bases from J, the gap between germline ends came to 10 bases. The CDR3 spans 12 residues. CDR3 coding DNA: TGTGCCAGCGGAGGCAGGCCCTACGAGCAGTACTTC. This gives the protein CASGGRPYEQYF.

The CDR3 bases are TGTGCCAGCAGCACCTGGGGGGACAGAAAAGAAGCTTTCTTT. Residues: CASSTWGDRKEAFF. The V call is TRBV7-6, the J call TRBJ1-1; the match to TRBD1 covers 7 bases. The CDR3 totals 14 residues. The V gene end was trimmed by 5 bases and the J gene end by 8 bases; junction bases not matched to a gene: 11. Per the germline V gene, CDR1 is SGHVS and CDR2 is FNYEAQ. Variable domain in full (rest from reference TRBV7-6 and TRBJ1-1): GAGVSQSPRYKVTKRGQDVALRCDPISGHVSLYWYRQALGQGPEFLTYFNYEAQQDKSGLPNDRFSAERPEGSISTLTIQRTEQRDSAMYRCASSTWGDRKEAFFGQGTRLTVV.

This clonotype showed up many times. The chain is built from TRBV15 and TRBJ2-7; a possible D gene is TRBD1 (5 bases). Per germline, CDR1 LNHNV and CDR2 YYDKDF (reference sequence). The CDR3 contains 15 residues. The germline V and J ends were trimmed by 0 bases and 1 base, with 10 bases remaining between them. CDR3 sequence (DNA): TGTGCCACCAGCAGAGAACAGGACCCTTCCTACGAGCAGTACTTC. This translates into CATSREQDPSYEQYF. Combining the CDR3 with reference TRBV15 and TRBJ2-7 gives the whole variable domain DAMVIQNPRYQVTQFGKPVTLSCSQTLNHNVMYWYQQKSSQAPKLLFHYYDKDFNNEADTPDNFQSRRPNTSFCFLDIRSPGLGDTAMYLCATSREQDPSYEQYFGPGTRLTVT.

The V and J genes are TRBV2 and TRBJ1-6; D unclear. Trimming took 4 bases from V and 9 from J, leaving 4 bases between them. The germline V gene encodes CDR1 SNHLY and CDR2 FYNNEI. CDR3 length equals 11 residues. The CDR3 spells CASSVFSPLHF. The CDR3 region has the DNA TGTGCCAGCAGTGTCTTTTCACCCCTCCACTTT.

This clonotype was observed many times. This CDR3 is CATRLREAREKLFF. For the CDR3, the DNA is TGTGCCACCAGATTACGGGAGGCAAGGGAAAAACTGTTTTTT. V is TRBV15 and J is TRBJ1-4; D is unresolved. Germline CDR1 LNHNV, CDR2 YYDKDF (reference sequence). V lost 6 bases and J 8 bases, leaving 16 bases between the germline ends. This CDR3 comprises 14 residues.

V and J are TRBV10-3 and TRBJ2-7, with D unresolved. Germline V CDR1 and CDR2: ENHRY, SYGVKD. Trimming pared 8 bases from V and 0 bases from J, leaving 11 bases between. The CDR3 extends over 13 amino acids. This chain's CDR3 is CAIRDSASYEQYF. DNA of the CDR3: TGTGCCATCCGAGATTCGGCCTCCTACGAGCAGTACTTC.

Concerning this clonotype: No DNA is shown, since the ends of the CDR3 on it are uncertain; the CDR3 is the one TCRdb lists. This sequence joins TRBV14 and TRBJ1-1; the table names TRBD1, a call not compared with the DNA. The CDR3 totals 21 residues, both ends included. CDR1 and CDR2 from the germline V gene are SGHDN and FVKESK. CDR3: CASSIYLCSVVRDRGVSEAFF.

The genes are TRBV10-3 and TRBJ1-4, with D unresolved. Trimming pared 10 bases from V and 8 bases from J, leaving 5 bases between. CDR3 length equals 9 residues. CDR1 and CDR2 from the germline V gene are ENHRY and SYGVKD. In nucleotides, the CDR3 is TGTGCCACCGACGAAAAACTGTTTTTT. This gives the protein CATDEKLFF.

This clonotype showed up many times. The rearrangement links TRBV12-3 or TRBV12-4 to TRBJ1-6, with 9 bases lining up with TRBD1. The CDR3 runs to 14 residues. After removal of 6 bases from V and 8 bases from J, the junction contained 5 bases not matched to a gene. The CDR3 here is CASSITGGDSPLHF. CDR3 coding DNA: TGTGCCAGCAGCATAACAGGGGGCGATTCACCCCTCCACTTT.

This chain connects TRBV2 to TRBJ1-1; D remains ambiguous. Germline loops: CDR1 SNHLY, CDR2 FYNNEI. The CDR3 runs 13 residues. V was cut by 5 bases and J by 0 bases, with 7 bases left in between. In nucleotides, the CDR3 is TGTGCCAGCAGTCCGGCCTTGAACACTGAAGCTTTCTTT. Its protein product is CASSPALNTEAFF.

This clonotype was recorded at least ten times. CDR3 region: CASSGRGFSEQYF. In DNA, the CDR3 is TGTGCCAGTAGCGGGAGGGGTTTTTCCGAGCAGTACTTC. V gene TRBV19 combines with J gene TRBJ2-7, with 8 bases identical to TRBD2. The CDR3 is made up of 13 amino acids. Trimming removed 6 bases from V and 6 bases from J; junction bases left unmatched: 7. Germline CDR1 and CDR2: LNHDA and SQIVND (reference sequence).

This chain joins TRBV25-1 and TRBJ1-2, with D perhaps matching TRBD1 (6 bases). CDR1 MGHDK and CDR2 SYGVNS come from the germline V gene. The V end was cut by 6 bases, the J end by 7 bases, with 15 bases between. The CDR3 extends over 13 amino acids. In DNA, the CDR3 is TGTGCCAGCAGCCCCAACGGGGGCCCTGGCTACACCTTC. It translates to CASSPNGGPGYTF.

This chain connects TRBV28 to TRBJ2-7; D call uncertain. Looked up from germline, CDR1 is MDHEN and CDR2 is SYDVKM. The ends were cut back, 8 bases at V and 5 bases at J, with 7 bases in the middle. The length of the CDR3 is 10 residues. The CDR3 here is CASGSDEQYF. CDR3 in DNA: TGTGCCAGCGGTTCAGACGAGCAGTACTTC.

This clonotype was seen repeatedly, ten times or more. V gene TRBV2 combines with J gene TRBJ1-1, with 10 bases aligning to TRBD1. Trimming cost V 7 bases and J 0 bases; bases outside gene matches: 5. CDR1 SNHLY and CDR2 FYNNEI come from the germline V gene. The CDR3 extends over 15 amino acids. The CDR3: CASTPDRGLNTEAFF. CDR3 bases: TGTGCCAGCACCCCAGACAGGGGGCTGAACACTGAAGCTTTCTTT.

This sequence joins TRBV7-2 and TRBJ2-5; TRBD1 matches at 7 bases. The J call may be wrong; the DNA end is better matched by TRBJ2-7. This CDR3 is 14 amino acids long. Per germline, CDR1 SGHTA and CDR2 FQGNSA. The CDR3: CASSQTGMGYEQYF. Written as DNA, the CDR3 is TGTGCCAGCAGCCAGACAGGGATGGGCTACGAGCAGTACTTC.

CDR3 amino acids: CASSKWVWNTGELFF. Written as DNA, the CDR3 is TGTGCCAGCAGCAAATGGGTTTGGAACACCGGGGAGCTGTTTTTT. The chain employs TRBV7-9 and TRBJ2-2; no clear D gene. V lost 5 bases, J lost 1 base, and 11 bases lay in between. The CDR3 runs 15 residues. CDR1 and CDR2 from the germline V gene are SEHNR and FQNEAQ (reference sequence). Full variable domain (rest looked up from reference TRBV7-9 and TRBJ2-2): DTGVSQNPRHKITKRGQNVTFRCDPISEHNRLYWYRQTLGQGPEFLTYFQNEAQLEKSRLLSDRFSAERPKGSFSTLEIQRTEQGDSAMYLCASSKWVWNTGELFFGEGSRLTVL.

This chain joins TRBV14 and TRBJ2-6, with TRBD1 identical over 8 bases. CDR1 is SGHDN, CDR2 FVKESK, per germline. The J segment lost 4 bases and the V segment lost 5 bases, leaving 4 bases of the junction unmatched. The CDR3 runs 15 residues. In DNA, the CDR3 is TGTGCCAGCAGCGACAGGGGAGCCGGGGCCAACGTCCTGACTTTC. Protein product: CASSDRGAGANVLTF.

On this clonotype itself: Germline is not matched at one junction end, which may reflect a read error. The chain has TRBV10-3 and TRBJ1-6, with 10 positions matching TRBD1. From germline, CDR1 is ENHRY and CDR2 SYGVKD. This CDR3 contains 12 residues. CDR3 region: CAISATGGSLYF. Written as DNA, the CDR3 is TGTGCCATCAGCGCGACAGGGGGCTCCCTCTACTTT.

On this clonotype: A read error may explain this, as a much larger clone is one base away. The chain couples TRBV19 to TRBJ2-7; the D gene could be TRBD1 or TRBD2 (5 bases each). The V gene's germline CDR1 is LNHDA and CDR2 SQIVND (reference sequence). The CDR3 sequence is 17 residues long. For the CDR3, the DNA is TGTGCCAGTGGTATGCGCTTCCCGGGACGTAAACCCTACGAGCAGTACTTC. It yields the protein CASGMRFPGRKPYEQYF.

The chain has TRBV29-1 and TRBJ1-1, with a weak D call TRBD1 (6 bases). There are 13 residues in the CDR3. The germline CDR1 and CDR2 sequences are SQVTM and ANQGSEA. Trimming stripped 6 bases from V and 1 base from J, with 12 bases between. CDR3 coding DNA: TGCAGCGTCACCCGGGACACGAACACTGAAGCTTTCTTT. Residues: CSVTRDTNTEAFF.

V usage is TRBV29-1 and J usage is TRBJ1-1, with D maybe TRBD1 (5 bases). V shed 0 bases and J shed 5 bases, with 10 bases lying between them. The germline CDR1 and CDR2 sequences are SQVTM and ANQGSEA. The CDR3 runs to 13 residues. CDR3 sequence (DNA): TGCAGCGTTGAAGATCTCGGGGGGACTGAAGCTTTCTTT. As protein: CSVEDLGGTEAFF.

This rearrangement joins TRBV20-1 to TRBJ2-7; 9 bases agree with TRBD2. This CDR3 is built from 13 residues. V shed 3 bases, J shed 4 bases, and the junction held 4 bases outside the gene matches. CDR1 is DFQATT, CDR2 SNEGSKA, per germline (reference sequence). In DNA, the CDR3 is TGCAGTGCTAGGCGGGAGGGCGGATACGAGCAGTACTTC. Its translation is CSARREGGYEQYF.

This clonotype was recorded many times. The chain links TRBV20-1 to TRBJ2-7; D gene uncertain. V lost 5 bases to trimming and J lost 2 bases, with 16 bases between them. This CDR3 contains 14 residues. Per germline, CDR1 DFQATT and CDR2 SNEGSKA (reference sequence). CDR3 in amino acids: CSAVPGLSPYEQYF. The CDR3 DNA reads TGCAGTGCTGTACCGGGCCTTAGCCCCTACGAGCAGTACTTC.

The chain has TRBV6-5 and TRBJ1-5; 7 bases agree with TRBD1. The V gene's germline CDR1 is MNHEY and CDR2 SVGAGI. This CDR3 is built from 14 residues. Unmatched junction bases numbered 8, after V lost 6 bases and J lost 6 bases. Here the CDR3 reads CASSPTGRRQPQHF. Written as DNA, the CDR3 is TGTGCCAGCAGCCCGACAGGGAGGCGTCAGCCCCAGCATTTT.